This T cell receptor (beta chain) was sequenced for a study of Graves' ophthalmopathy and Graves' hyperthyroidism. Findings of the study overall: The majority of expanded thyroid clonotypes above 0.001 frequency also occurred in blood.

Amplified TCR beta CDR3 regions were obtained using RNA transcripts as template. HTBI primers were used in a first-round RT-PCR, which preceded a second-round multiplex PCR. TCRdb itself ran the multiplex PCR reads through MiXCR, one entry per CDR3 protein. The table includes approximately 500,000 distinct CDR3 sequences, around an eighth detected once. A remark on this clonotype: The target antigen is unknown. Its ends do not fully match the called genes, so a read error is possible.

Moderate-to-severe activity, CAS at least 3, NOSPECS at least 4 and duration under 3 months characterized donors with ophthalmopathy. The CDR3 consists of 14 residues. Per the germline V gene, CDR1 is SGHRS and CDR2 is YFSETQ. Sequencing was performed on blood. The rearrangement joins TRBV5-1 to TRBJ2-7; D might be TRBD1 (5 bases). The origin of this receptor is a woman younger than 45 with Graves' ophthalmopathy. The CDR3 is CASSLRQTSYEQHF. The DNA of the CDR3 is TGCGCCAGCAGCTTAAGACAGACCTCCTACGAGCAGCACTTC. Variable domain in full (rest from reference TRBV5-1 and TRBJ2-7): KAGVTQTPRYLIKTRGQQVTLSCSPISGHRSVSWYQQTPGQGLQFLFEYFSETQRNKGNFPGRFSGRQFSNSRSEMNVSTLELGDSALYLCASSLRQTSYEQHFGPGTRLTVT.